One sample yielded the 21 T cell receptor beta chains listed below, sequenced in a study of human T cells and chemical hapten exposure. TCRdb reprocessed the RACE reads via MiXCR and lists one record per CDR3 protein. The table shows about 160,000 distinct CDR3 sequences, with around 30% occurring only once. The time point here: patch test 3, about 24 weeks after DPC sensitization. Stated treatment: therapeutic diphenylcyclopropenone sensitization with weekly scalp DPC. The starting material was whole blood, obtained in connection with sensitization to the hapten diphenylcyclopropenone (DPC). The source is a young woman with alopecia areata. Some clones in this sample may be carry-over from other donors' samples.

The chain uses TRBV24-1 and TRBJ1-2, with 8 bases lining up with TRBD1. V was pared by 6 bases and J by 8 bases, with 10 bases of the junction left unmatched. CDR1 and CDR2 from the germline V gene are KGHDR and SFDVKD. The CDR3 is made up of 14 amino acids. CDR3 DNA: TGTGCCACCAGTTCGTCGGACAGGGTTTACGGCTACACCTTC. This sequence encodes CATSSSDRVYGYTF.

There are a few counts of this clonotype. The V call is TRBV6-6, the J call TRBJ1-1, with D uncertain. The CDR3 runs to 14 residues. V lost 2 bases, J lost 1 base, and 8 bases lay in between. Germline V gives CDR1 MNHNY, CDR2 SVGAGI (reference sequence). The CDR3 is CASSYGVGNTEAFF. The CDR3 nucleotides are TGTGCCAGCAGTTACGGGGTCGGGAACACTGAAGCTTTCTTT.

V gene TRBV9 combines with J gene TRBJ1-2, with TRBD1 as a possible D gene (6 bases). Germline CDR1 reads SGDLS; CDR2 reads YYNGEE. V was shortened by 4 bases and J by 6 bases, with 13 bases between the two germline ends. The CDR3 extends over 13 amino acids. CDR3 residues: CASSRTAENGYTF. CDR3 in DNA: TGTGCCAGCAGCCGGACAGCTGAAAATGGCTACACCTTC.

This clonotype turned up a few times. The chain couples TRBV4-1 to TRBJ2-1; 15 bases fit TRBD2. The V and J ends lost 3 bases and 6 bases, in that order; junction bases with no gene match: 12. CDR3 length equals 19 residues. Germline V CDR1 and CDR2: MGHRA, YSYEKL. The DNA of the CDR3 is TGCGCCAGCAGCCATCCCGGACTAGCGGGAGGGCCGGGTGCCAATGAGCAGTTCTTC. Its translation: CASSHPGLAGGPGANEQFF.

The chain has TRBV4-3 and TRBJ1-1; 9 bases line up with TRBD1. Germline lookup yields CDR1 LGHNA and CDR2 YSLEER. The CDR3 is 16 residues long. V shed 4 bases, J shed 5 bases, and the junction held 11 bases outside the gene matches. CDR3 sequence (DNA): TGCGCCAGCAGCCTCCACGGACAGGGGTATGGGACTGAAGCTTTCTTT. This codes for CASSLHGQGYGTEAFF.

The V call is TRBV2, the J call TRBJ2-3, with D tentatively TRBD2 (5 bases). CDR3 size: 15 residues. The germline CDR1 and CDR2 sequences are SNHLY and FYNNEI. Between the trimmed V and J ends, which lost 6 bases and 5 bases, there was a span of 18 bases. CDR3 in amino acids: CASSLWRAGGDTQYF. In DNA form, the CDR3 reads TGTGCCAGCAGCCTATGGCGGGCGGGCGGAGATACGCAGTATTTT.

The J gene is TRBJ2-5, the V gene TRBV10-1; a possible D gene is TRBD2 (5 bases). The CDR3 contains 10 residues. CDR1 WNHNN and CDR2 SYGVQD come from the germline V gene (reference sequence). V was trimmed by 11 bases and J by 5 bases, leaving 9 bases between them. The CDR3 sequence: CAGRGETQYF. In nucleotides, the CDR3 is TGCGCCGGACGCGGGGAGACCCAGTACTTC.

This clonotype was seen a handful of times. The chain uses TRBV4-3 and TRBJ1-5; D possibly corresponds to TRBD1 (5 bases). Germline CDR1 reads LGHNA; CDR2 reads YSLEER. This CDR3 comprises 13 residues. The V end lost 5 bases, the J end lost 9 bases, and 14 bases lay between the germline ends. The CDR3 loop is CASSETVSRPQHF. In DNA, the CDR3 is TGCGCCAGCAGCGAGACAGTGTCCCGGCCCCAGCATTTT.

This clonotype occurred many times. This sequence joins TRBV29-1 and TRBJ2-7; 7 bases map to TRBD2. Germline-derived CDR1 and CDR2 are SQVTM and ANQGSEA. V gave up 4 bases and J gave up 6 bases; unmatched junction bases: 6. This CDR3 is 12 amino acids long. The CDR3 spells CSVGPGGREQYF. The CDR3 DNA follows: TGCAGCGTTGGCCCGGGGGGTCGCGAGCAGTACTTC.

The V call is TRBV25-1, the J call TRBJ2-7, with D maybe TRBD1 (6 bases). Per germline, CDR1 MGHDK and CDR2 SYGVNS. This CDR3 is built from 15 residues. Trimming left V 4 bases short and J 5 bases short, with 18 bases between. Written as DNA, the CDR3 is TGTGCCAGCAGTGCTAATTTAAACAGGGAACACGAGCAGTACTTC. Translation gives CASSANLNREHEQYF.

This rearrangement joins TRBV4-2 to TRBJ1-1; a possible D gene is TRBD1 (5 bases). In germline, CDR1 is LGHNA, CDR2 YNFKEQ. The germline V and J ends were trimmed by 1 base and 7 bases, with 10 bases remaining between them. The CDR3 covers 13 residues. The CDR3 is CASSQARDLEAFF. In nucleotides, the CDR3 is TGTGCCAGCAGCCAAGCGAGGGACCTTGAAGCTTTCTTT.

The chain has TRBV27 and TRBJ1-1, with TRBD1 matching 7 bases. With V trimmed by 1 base and J by 1 base, 6 bases remained unmatched. The CDR3 covers 16 residues. Per the germline V gene, CDR1 is MNHEY and CDR2 is SMNVEV (reference sequence). The CDR3 region has the DNA TGTGCCAGCAGTTTATGGCCAGGGGGAGAGAACACTGAAGCTTTCTTT. Translated, it gives CASSLWPGGENTEAFF.

Turning to this clonotype: The germline gene is not matched at one end of the junction; a read error may be the cause. The chain joins TRBV19 to TRBJ1-5; 7 nucleotides match TRBD1. CDR1 LNHDA and CDR2 SQIVND come from the germline V gene (reference sequence). The CDR3 totals 14 residues. Here the CDR3 reads CASRDSLSNQPQHF. In nucleotides, the CDR3 is TGTGCCAGCCGGGACAGCCTCAGCAATCAGCCCCAGCATTTC.

J is TRBJ1-3 and V is TRBV20-1; D uncertain. Per the germline V gene, CDR1 is DFQATT and CDR2 is SNEGSKA (reference sequence). The ends were cut back, 4 bases at V and 4 bases at J, with 5 bases in the middle. There are 11 residues in the CDR3. The CDR3 nucleotides are TGCAGTGCTACAACCGGAAACACCATATATTTT. Translating gives CSATTGNTIYF.

The chain combines TRBV6-2 or TRBV6-3 with TRBJ2-7; the D gene could be TRBD1 or TRBD2 (5 bases each). Deletions cut 6 bases from V and 2 bases from J, with 8 bases between. The germline CDR1 and CDR2 sequences are MNHEY and SVGEGT. This CDR3 has 12 residues. CDR3: CASRGTAYEQYF. The CDR3 bases are TGTGCCAGCAGGGGGACGGCCTACGAGCAGTACTTC.

Notes on this clonotype: An end of the junction does not agree with germline; a read error may underlie this. J is TRBJ2-1 and V is TRBV12-3 or TRBV12-4; 12 bases are a match to TRBD2. This CDR3 spans 12 amino acids. The chain's CDR3 is CASSLAGGGQFF. The CDR3 nucleotides read TGTGCCAGCAGTCTAGCGGGGGGGGGGCAGTTCTTC.

V is TRBV9 and J is TRBJ2-6, with 8 bases identical to TRBD1. V was clipped by 3 bases and J by 2 bases; unmatched bases: 1. The CDR3 is made up of 15 amino acids. Per germline, CDR1 SGDLS and CDR2 YYNGEE. The CDR3 DNA follows: TGTGCCAGCAGCGCGGACAGGGCTGGGGCCAACGTCCTGACTTTC. The encoded protein is CASSADRAGANVLTF.

V usage is TRBV7-9 and J usage is TRBJ2-1, with TRBD1 identical over 8 bases. The V segment lost 6 bases and the J segment 8 bases; nucleotides outside the gene matches: 6. The CDR3 has 13 residues. Looked up from germline, CDR1 is SEHNR and CDR2 is FQNEAQ (reference sequence). CDR3 bases: TGTGCCAGCAGAAGACAGGGGTTTGATGAGCAGTTCTTC. It encodes CASRRQGFDEQFF.

The chain carries TRBV20-1 and TRBJ2-3; 12 nucleotides match TRBD2. CDR1 and CDR2 from the germline V gene are DFQATT and SNEGSKA (reference sequence). V lost 5 bases and J lost 0; bases outside the gene matches: 9. The CDR3 is 17 amino acids. This chain's CDR3 is CSADLGLAGGSTDTQYF. The CDR3 region has the DNA TGCAGTGCTGATCTCGGCCTAGCGGGAGGGAGCACAGATACGCAGTATTTT.

The chain carries TRBV11-2 and TRBJ1-1, with D hard to call. CDR3 size: 13 residues. From germline, CDR1 is SGHAT and CDR2 FQNNGV. V lost 1 base and J 5 bases, leaving 8 bases between the germline ends. CDR3 in DNA: TGTGCCAGCAGCTTAGCTTCATATACTGAAGCTTTCTTT. The encoded protein is CASSLASYTEAFF.

The V call is TRBV11-2, the J call TRBJ1-3, with D hard to call. Trimming stripped 8 bases from V and 2 bases from J, with 7 bases between. Germline V gene data show CDR1 as SGHAT and CDR2 as FQNNGV. This CDR3 comprises 12 residues. For the CDR3, the DNA is TGTGCCAGCCGGACTGCTGGAAACACCATATATTTT. This sequence encodes CASRTAGNTIYF.